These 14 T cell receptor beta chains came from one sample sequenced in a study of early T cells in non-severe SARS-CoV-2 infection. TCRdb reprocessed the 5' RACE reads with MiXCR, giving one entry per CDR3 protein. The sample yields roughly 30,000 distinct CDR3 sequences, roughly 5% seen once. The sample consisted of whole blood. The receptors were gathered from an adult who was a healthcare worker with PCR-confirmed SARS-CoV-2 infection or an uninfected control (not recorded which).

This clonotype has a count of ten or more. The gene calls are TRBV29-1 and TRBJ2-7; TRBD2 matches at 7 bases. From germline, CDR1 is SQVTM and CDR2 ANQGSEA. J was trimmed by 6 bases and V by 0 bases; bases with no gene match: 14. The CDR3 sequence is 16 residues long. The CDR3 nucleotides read TGCAGCGTTGAAGAATTTCGGCCCGGGAGGCCGTCCGAGCAGTACTTC. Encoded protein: CSVEEFRPGRPSEQYF.

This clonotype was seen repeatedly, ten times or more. CDR3 coding DNA: TGTGCCAGCAGCTTACCCCCAGCGGGAGTCAATGAGCAGTTCTTC. It specifies CASSLPPAGVNEQFF. The V and J genes are TRBV7-8 and TRBJ2-1; TRBD2 agrees at 8 bases. J was trimmed by 6 bases and V by 2 bases; bases with no gene match: 6. There are 15 residues in the CDR3. The germline V gene encodes CDR1 SGHVS and CDR2 FQNEAQ.

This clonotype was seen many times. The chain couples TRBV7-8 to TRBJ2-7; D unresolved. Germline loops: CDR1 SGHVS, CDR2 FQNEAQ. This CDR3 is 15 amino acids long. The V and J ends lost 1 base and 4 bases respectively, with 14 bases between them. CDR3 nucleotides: TGTGCCAGCAGCTTAGTCTTGGCAGCCGGATACGAGCAGTACTTC. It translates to CASSLVLAAGYEQYF.

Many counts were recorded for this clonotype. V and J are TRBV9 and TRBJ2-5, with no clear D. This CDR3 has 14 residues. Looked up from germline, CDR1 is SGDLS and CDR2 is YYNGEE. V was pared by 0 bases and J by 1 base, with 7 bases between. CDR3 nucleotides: TGTGCCAGCAGCGTAGCTTCGGCCCAAGAGACCCAGTACTTC. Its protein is CASSVASAQETQYF.

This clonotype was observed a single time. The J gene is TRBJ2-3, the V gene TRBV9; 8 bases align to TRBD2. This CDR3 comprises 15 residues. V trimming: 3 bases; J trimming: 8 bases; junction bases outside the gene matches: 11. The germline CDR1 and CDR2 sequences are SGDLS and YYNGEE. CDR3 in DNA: TGTGCCAGCAGCGAGAGCGGGGGCCCTGGGGGTACGCAGTATTTT. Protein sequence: CASSESGGPGGTQYF.

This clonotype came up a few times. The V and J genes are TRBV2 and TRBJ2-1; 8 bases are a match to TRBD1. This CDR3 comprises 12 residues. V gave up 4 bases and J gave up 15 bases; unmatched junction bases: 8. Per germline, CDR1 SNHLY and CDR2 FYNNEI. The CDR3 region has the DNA TGTGCCAGCAGTGGGGAGAGCAGGGGGCGGTTCTTC. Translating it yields CASSGESRGRFF.

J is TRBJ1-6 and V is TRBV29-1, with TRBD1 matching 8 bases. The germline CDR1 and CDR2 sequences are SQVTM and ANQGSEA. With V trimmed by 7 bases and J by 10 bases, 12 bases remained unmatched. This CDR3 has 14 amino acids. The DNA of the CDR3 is TGCAGCGCCCAACAACAGGGGGTAGGATCACCCCTCCACTTT. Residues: CSAQQQGVGSPLHF.

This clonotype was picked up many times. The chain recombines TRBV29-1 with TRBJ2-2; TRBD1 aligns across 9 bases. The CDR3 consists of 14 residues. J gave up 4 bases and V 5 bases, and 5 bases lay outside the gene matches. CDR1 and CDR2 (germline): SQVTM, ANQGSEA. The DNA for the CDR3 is TGCAGCGTTACCGGACAGGGGACCACCGGGGAGCTGTTTTTT. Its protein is CSVTGQGTTGELFF.

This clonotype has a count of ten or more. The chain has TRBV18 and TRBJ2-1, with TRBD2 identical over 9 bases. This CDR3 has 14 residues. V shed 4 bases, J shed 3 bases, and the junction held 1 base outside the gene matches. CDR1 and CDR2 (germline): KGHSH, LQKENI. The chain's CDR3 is CASSQLAGYNEQFF. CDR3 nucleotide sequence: TGTGCCAGCTCACAACTAGCGGGCTACAATGAGCAGTTCTTC.

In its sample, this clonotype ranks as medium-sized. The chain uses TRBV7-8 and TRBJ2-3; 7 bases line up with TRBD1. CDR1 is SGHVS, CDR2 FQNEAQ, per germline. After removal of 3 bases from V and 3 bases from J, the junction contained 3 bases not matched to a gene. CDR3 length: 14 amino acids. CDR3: CASSFRTGTDTQYF. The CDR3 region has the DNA TGTGCCAGCAGCTTCCGGACAGGAACAGATACGCAGTATTTT.

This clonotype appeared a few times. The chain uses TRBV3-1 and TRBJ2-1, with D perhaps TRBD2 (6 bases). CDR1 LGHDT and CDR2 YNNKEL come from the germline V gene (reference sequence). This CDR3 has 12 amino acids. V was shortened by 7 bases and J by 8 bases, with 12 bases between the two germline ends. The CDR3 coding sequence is TGTGCCAGCACCTCCGGGAGCGATGAGCAGTTCTTC. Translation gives CASTSGSDEQFF.

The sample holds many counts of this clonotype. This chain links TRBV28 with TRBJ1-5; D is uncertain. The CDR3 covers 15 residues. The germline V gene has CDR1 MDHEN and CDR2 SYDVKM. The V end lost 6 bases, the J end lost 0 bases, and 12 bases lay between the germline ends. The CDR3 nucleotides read TGTGCCAGCAGCGGAAGTAGACTTAGCAATCAGCCCCAGCATTTT. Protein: CASSGSRLSNQPQHF. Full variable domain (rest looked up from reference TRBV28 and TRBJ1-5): DVKVTQSSRYLVKRTGEKVFLECVQDMDHENMFWYRQDPGLGLRLIYFSYDVKMKEKGDIPEGYSVSREKKERFSLILESASTNQTSMYLCASSGSRLSNQPQHFGDGTRLSIL.

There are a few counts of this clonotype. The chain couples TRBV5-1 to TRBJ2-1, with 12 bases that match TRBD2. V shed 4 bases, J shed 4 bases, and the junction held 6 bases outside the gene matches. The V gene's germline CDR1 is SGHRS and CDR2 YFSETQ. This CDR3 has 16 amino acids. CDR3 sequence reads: CASSPTGTSGYNEQFF. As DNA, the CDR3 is TGCGCCAGCAGCCCGACCGGGACTAGCGGGTACAATGAGCAGTTCTTC.

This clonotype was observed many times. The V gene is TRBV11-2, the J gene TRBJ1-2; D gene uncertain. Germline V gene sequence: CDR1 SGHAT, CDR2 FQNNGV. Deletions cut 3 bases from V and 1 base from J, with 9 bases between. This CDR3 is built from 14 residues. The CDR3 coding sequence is TGTGCCAGCAGCTTCCACAGCGTTAACTATGGCTACACCTTC. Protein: CASSFHSVNYGYTF.